The 27 T cell receptor beta chains given below trace back to one sample, sequenced in a study of glioma-infiltrating T cells. Using RNA template, CDR3s of TCR alpha and beta were amplified with iRepertoire arm-PCR. TCRdb re-called the multiplex PCR reads with MiXCR, one entry per CDR3 protein. The sample lists fewer than 4,000 distinct CDR3 sequences, 17% occurring once. Sample: glioma tissue, nonneoplastic brain tissue, or PBMCs (not recorded which). The receptors derive from a human donor with low-grade glioma or glioblastoma, undergoing nonglioma brain surgery, or in good health (not recorded which).

This clonotype was picked up many times. The chain has TRBV29-1 and TRBJ1-1; weak D call: TRBD1 (6 bases). The CDR3 sequence is 12 residues long. Germline-derived CDR1 and CDR2 are SQVTM and ANQGSEA. Trimming stripped 6 bases from V and 4 bases from J, with 12 bases between. The DNA of the CDR3 is TGCAGCGTCCGAAAGACAGGCACTGAAGCTTTCTTT. Protein sequence: CSVRKTGTEAFF.

The rearrangement joins TRBV4-1 to TRBJ2-1, with D unresolved. With 0 bases removed from V and 2 bases from J, the gap between germline ends came to 11 bases. CDR1 and CDR2 from the germline V gene are MGHRA and YSYEKL. CDR3 length: 16 residues. The CDR3 region is CASSQEDWVTYNEQFF. The DNA for the CDR3 is TGCGCCAGCAGCCAAGAAGATTGGGTTACCTACAATGAGCAGTTCTTC.

Relative to its sample, this clonotype is medium-sized. V gene TRBV4-1 combines with J gene TRBJ1-5; D unclear. V was shortened by 4 bases and J by 0 bases, with 16 bases between the two germline ends. This CDR3 has 17 amino acids. From germline, CDR1 is MGHRA and CDR2 YSYEKL. CDR3 in DNA: TGCGCCAGCAGCCGAGTACCTGACACGGATAGCAATCAGCCCCAGCATTTT. This sequence encodes CASSRVPDTDSNQPQHF.

By sample share, this clonotype is large. The chain recombines TRBV6-6 with TRBJ1-5; D ambiguous. Germline V gene sequence: CDR1 MNHNY, CDR2 SVGAGI (reference sequence). Trimming pared 0 bases from V and 6 bases from J, leaving 9 bases between. The CDR3 spans 14 residues. The CDR3 spells CASSYSAGAQPQHF. The CDR3, as DNA: TGTGCCAGCAGTTACTCGGCGGGAGCTCAGCCCCAGCATTTT.

To note about this clonotype: A read error may explain this, as a much larger clone is one base away. The chain links TRBV12-3 or TRBV12-4 to TRBJ2-3, with D uncertain. Trimming removed 4 bases at V and 5 bases at J, with 7 bases between. The CDR3 has 12 amino acids. The CDR3, as DNA: TGTGCCAGCAGTTCGGTTAAAGATACGCAGTATTTT. As protein: CASSSVKDTQYF.

In its sample, this clonotype was seen many times. The rearrangement joins TRBV18 to TRBJ1-5; D is ambiguous. Between the trimmed V and J ends, which lost 6 bases and 5 bases, there was a span of 17 bases. The CDR3 runs 15 residues. CDR1 is KGHSH, CDR2 LQKENI, per germline. The CDR3 DNA is TGTGCCAGCTCTCCCGGACGGATAGCGGATCAGCCCCAGCATTTT. Protein: CASSPGRIADQPQHF.

In its sample, this clonotype ranks as medium-sized. The chain recombines TRBV7-6 with TRBJ2-7; 9 bases map to TRBD1. Trimming cost V 4 bases and J 7 bases; bases outside gene matches: 8. The germline gives CDR1 SGHVS, CDR2 FNYEAQ. The CDR3 is made up of 14 amino acids. The CDR3 region has the DNA TGTGCCAGCAGCTCCGGGACAGGGAGTAGGGAGCAGTACGTC. Protein sequence: CASSSGTGSREQYV.

The CDR3 protein is CASSELADTQYF. The CDR3 coding sequence is TGTGCCAGCAGTGAGCTGGCAGATACGCAGTATTTT. This chain uses TRBV2 with TRBJ2-3, with D uncertain. The CDR3 sequence is 12 residues long. Germline assignment: CDR1 SNHLY and CDR2 FYNNEI. Trimming removed 3 bases from V and 4 bases from J, with 5 bases in between. Combining the CDR3 with reference TRBV2 and TRBJ2-3 gives the whole variable domain EPEVTQTPSHQVTQMGQEVILRCVPISNHLYFYWYRQILGQKVEFLVSFYNNEISEKSEIFDDQFSVERPDGSNFTLKIRSTKLEDSAMYFCASSELADTQYFGPGTRLTVL.

J is TRBJ2-7 and V is TRBV27; D assignment may be TRBD1 or TRBD2 (5 bases each). This CDR3 is 13 amino acids long. CDR1 MNHEY and CDR2 SMNVEV come from the germline V gene (reference sequence). The V end lost 4 bases, the J end lost 7 bases, and 14 bases lay between the germline ends. The CDR3 coding sequence is TGTGCCAGCAGTTGGACATTCGGGAATGAGCAGTACGTC. As protein: CASSWTFGNEQYV.

This clonotype showed up many times. This sequence joins TRBV3-1 and TRBJ2-1, with D possibly matching TRBD2 (6 bases). CDR1 LGHDT and CDR2 YNNKEL come from the germline V gene (reference sequence). CDR3 length: 14 amino acids. Deletions cut 4 bases from V and 4 bases from J, with 11 bases between. The CDR3 DNA follows: TGTGCCAGCAGCCGTCCCGGGGGATACAATGAGCAGTTCTTC. It translates to CASSRPGGYNEQFF.

This clonotype was picked up many times. The CDR3 DNA sequence: TGTGCCAGCAGGACTACTCCACGGACAGATACGCAGTATTTT. It is translated as CASRTTPRTDTQYF. This rearrangement joins TRBV28 to TRBJ2-3; TRBD2 might be the D (5 bases). V was shortened by 6 bases and J by 3 bases, with 13 bases between the two germline ends. The CDR3 totals 14 residues. CDR1 is MDHEN and CDR2 is SYDVKM in the germline V gene.

Details on this clonotype: One end of the junction does not line up with germline, which may come from a read error. V usage is TRBV11-3 and J usage is TRBJ1-6; D is unresolved. Germline V gene sequence: CDR1 SGHNT, CDR2 YENEEA. CDR3 size: 15 residues. CDR3 in amino acids: CASSRKLGLPTPPHF. CDR3 in DNA: TGTGCCAGCAGCCGGAAACTCGGACTCCCCACACCCCCCCACTTT.

By frequency in the sample, this clonotype is medium-sized. The chain links TRBV6-1 to TRBJ2-1; D possibly corresponds to TRBD1 (6 bases). V was clipped by 6 bases and J by 0 bases, with 15 bases between them. The CDR3 has 16 amino acids. CDR1 is MNHNS, CDR2 SASEGT, per germline. CDR3 region: CASSLQGYSSYNEQFF. Written as DNA, the CDR3 is TGTGCCAGCAGCCTACAGGGCTACAGCTCCTACAATGAGCAGTTCTTC.

This clonotype is termed medium-sized (0.01 to 0.1%). J is TRBJ2-5 and V is TRBV7-2; D remains ambiguous. CDR1 is SGHTA and CDR2 is FQGNSA in the germline V gene. V was trimmed by 0 bases and J by 2 bases, leaving 10 bases between them. The CDR3 is made up of 15 amino acids. The CDR3 DNA reads TGTGCCAGCAGCTTAGCGATAGGGCTTCAAGAGACCCAGTACTTC. This codes for CASSLAIGLQETQYF.

The table lists this clonotype with many counts. The chain combines TRBV7-9 with TRBJ2-2, with D tentatively TRBD2 (5 bases). Trimming took 7 bases from V and 5 from J, leaving 11 bases between them. The CDR3 length is 13 residues. Germline V gene sequence: CDR1 SEHNR, CDR2 FQNEAQ (reference sequence). The CDR3 DNA reads TGTGCCAGCACCCTCGGGGTGACCGGGGAGCTGTTTTTT. Its translation: CASTLGVTGELFF.

Turning to this clonotype: A junction boundary mismatches the germline segment, possibly from a read error. CDR3 sequence reads: CSARSTRSSYNEQSF. The DNA of the CDR3 is TGCAGTGCTAGATCGACTAGAAGCTCCTACAATGAGCAGTCCTTC. This chain joins TRBV20-1 and TRBJ2-1; D is possibly TRBD2 (6 bases). CDR3 size: 15 residues. Germline V gives CDR1 DFQATT, CDR2 SNEGSKA (reference sequence).

This clonotype was picked up a small number of times. The chain combines TRBV4-1 with TRBJ2-1, with 7 bases fitting TRBD2. The CDR3 consists of 21 residues. The V and J ends lost 3 bases and 2 bases, in that order; junction bases with no gene match: 22. CDR1 is MGHRA, CDR2 YSYEKL, per germline. The CDR3 DNA is TGCGCCAGCAGCCAGGCGAACCGGGACTATACACGACAGCGTCCCTACAATGAGCAGTTCTTC. Its protein is CASSQANRDYTRQRPYNEQFF.

For this clonotype: This sequence may be a read error, since a much larger clone differs from it by one base. The V and J genes are TRBV3-1 and TRBJ2-3, with D perhaps matching TRBD1 (5 bases). Germline CDR1 LGHDT, CDR2 YNNKEL (reference sequence). V was pared by 1 base and J by 7 bases, with 9 bases between. The CDR3 runs 13 residues. CDR3 nucleotide sequence: TGTGCCAGCAGCCAAGGGTCAGGGTATACGCAGTATTTT. Its protein product is CASSQGSGYTQYF.

This clonotype was counted ten times or more. This rearrangement joins TRBV12-3 or TRBV12-4 to TRBJ1-6, with D uncertain. This CDR3 is built from 16 residues. Trimming took off 6 bases at V and 6 bases at J, with 18 bases between the two ends. CDR3 in amino acids: CASRSTHPTSNSPLHF. The DNA of the CDR3 is TGTGCCAGCAGATCGACACATCCAACATCTAATTCACCCCTCCACTTT.

This clonotype has at least ten counts. This chain uses TRBV7-2 with TRBJ1-1, with TRBD1 matching over 9 bases. CDR3 length equals 14 residues. Germline assignment: CDR1 SGHTA and CDR2 FQGNSA. After removal of 4 bases from V and 4 bases from J, the junction contained 4 bases not matched to a gene. Written as DNA, the CDR3 is TGTGCCAGCAGCTCACAGGGGGCGTCCACTGAAGCTTTCTTT. This gives the protein CASSSQGASTEAFF.

This clonotype was observed a single time. Its ends do not fully match the called genes, so a read error is possible. The chain links TRBV7-9 to TRBJ1-3; D remains unclear. The CDR3 extends over 16 amino acids. Germline assignment: CDR1 SEHNR and CDR2 FQNEAQ (reference sequence). The CDR3 DNA is TGTGCCAGCGGCTTCAGAGTGGCAGACTCTGGGAACACCATATATTTT. Translating it yields CASGFRVADSGNTIYF.

For this clonotype: Just one base apart from a much larger clone, this may be a read error. The J gene is TRBJ1-1, the V gene TRBV4-1, with 12 positions matching TRBD1. Looked up from germline, CDR1 is MGHRA and CDR2 is YSYEKL. The length of the CDR3 is 15 residues. The CDR3 DNA is TGCGCCAGCAGCCGGGGACAGGGGGCCGCCACTGATGCTTTCTTT. Encoded protein: CASSRGQGAATDAFF.

This clonotype was seen more than once but under ten times. V usage is TRBV2 and J usage is TRBJ2-5, with a possible D match to TRBD2 (7 bases). The CDR3 sequence is 15 residues long. Germline assignment: CDR1 SNHLY and CDR2 FYNNEI. V lost 1 base and J 4 bases, leaving 13 bases between the germline ends. The CDR3 here is CASSEDGGAGETQYF. The CDR3 DNA sequence: TGTGCCAGCAGTGAAGATGGGGGGGCCGGAGAGACCCAGTACTTC. Variable domain in full (rest from reference TRBV2 and TRBJ2-5): EPEVTQTPSHQVTQMGQEVILRCVPISNHLYFYWYRQILGQKVEFLVSFYNNEISEKSEIFDDQFSVERPDGSNFTLKIRSTKLEDSAMYFCASSEDGGAGETQYFGPGTRLLVL.

This clonotype has only a few counts. A much more abundant neighbour one base away suggests this may be a read error. This sequence joins TRBV6-2 or TRBV6-3 and TRBJ2-5, with TRBD2 identical over 10 bases. V trimming: 7 bases; J trimming: 7 bases; junction bases outside the gene matches: 9. This CDR3 has 14 amino acids. Germline assignment: CDR1 MNHEY and CDR2 SVGEGT. CDR3 sequence reads: CASKGAGGMVTQYF. The CDR3 nucleotides are TGTGCCAGCAAGGGAGCGGGGGGGATGGTGACCCAGTACTTC.

As to this clonotype: This may arise from a read error, as a much more abundant clone is one base away. The chain links TRBV6-2 or TRBV6-3 to TRBJ2-3; 8 bases agree with TRBD2. Germline V gene sequence: CDR1 MNHEY, CDR2 SVGEGT. This CDR3 spans 15 amino acids. The CDR3 DNA reads as TGCGCCAGCAGTAAGTTGATAGCGGGGACAGATACGCAGTATTTT. Amino acid sequence: CASSKLIAGTDTQYF.

By share of the sample, this clonotype is medium-sized. The CDR3 loop reads CASRGQGADTQYF. The CDR3 coding sequence is TGTGCCAGCCGGGGACAGGGGGCAGATACGCAGTATTTT. The chain links TRBV6-4 to TRBJ2-3; 11 nucleotides match TRBD1. The CDR3 consists of 13 residues. Per the germline V gene, CDR1 is MRHNA and CDR2 is SNTAGT. V was clipped by 8 bases and J by 4 bases; unmatched bases: 2.

In its sample, this clonotype ranks as medium-sized. The chain carries TRBV20-1 and TRBJ2-1; TRBD2 matches 11 bases. V lost 1 base, J lost 6 bases, and 5 bases stayed unmatched. The CDR3 extends over 15 amino acids. CDR1 is DFQATT, CDR2 SNEGSKA, per germline (reference sequence). The CDR3 protein is CSARALAGGFNEQFF. For the CDR3, the DNA is TGCAGTGCTAGAGCTTTAGCGGGGGGGTTCAATGAGCAGTTCTTC.